These T cell receptor beta chains were read from a single sample in a study of shared clonotypes between healthy human individuals. Here immunoSEQ multiplex PCR was the method, and the copy in TCRdb shows in-frame clones only, minus some. This sample has roughly 500,000 clones, with approximately 94% found just once. Sequencing was done on a sample of naive CD4+ T cells sorted from blood. These receptors came from a woman aged 25 to 45 in good health. Each CDR3 is given with its conserved first and last residue. The D gene is left open where the match is weak. Size is stated for part of the rows, as once, few or many counts, or as a class when the clone is expanded.

len,j_gene,d_gene,v_gene,abundance,CDR3nt,CDR3aa
15,TRBJ2-5,TRBD1,TRBV19,.,TGTGCCAGTAGTATAATGACAGGGGTTGTGGAGACCCAGTACTTC,CASSIMTGVVETQYF
11,TRBJ2-7,TRBD2,TRBV29-1,.,TGCAGCGTTGAAGATCGGAACGGGAGGGACTTC,CSVEDRNGRDF
15,TRBJ1-1,.,TRBV19,once,TGTGCCAGTAGTGGGTTTCGGCAGGTGGTCGCTGAAGCTTTCTTT,CASSGFRQVVAEAFF
12,TRBJ1-2,.,TRBV6-5,.,TGTGCCAGCAGTTACGGGGACTATGGCTACACCTTC,CASSYGDYGYTF
15,TRBJ2-7,.,TRBV6-5,.,TGTGCCAGCAGTTACTCGCAGGCACTCTCTTACGAGCAGTACTTC,CASSYSQALSYEQYF
16,TRBJ2-1,TRBD2,TRBV5-6,once,TGTGCCAGCAGCGGCCGCGGGAGGACCCCCTACAATGAGCAGTTCTTC,CASSGRGRTPYNEQFF
13,TRBJ2-3,TRBD2,TRBV19,.,TGTGCCAGTAGACCTAGCGGTTCATATACGCAGTATTTT,CASRPSGSYTQYF
14,TRBJ2-7,TRBD1,TRBV25-1,.,TGTGCCAGCAGTGATTACAGGGGGCGCGGCGAGCAGTACTTC,CASSDYRGRGEQYF
14,TRBJ1-4,.,TRBV28,once,TGTGCCAGCAGTTTTTCTAGACCCGAGGAAAAACTGTTTTTT,CASSFSRPEEKLFF
13,TRBJ1-1,TRBD1,TRBV5-5,.,TGTGCCAGCAGCGGGGACAGGGACACTGAAGCTTTCTTT,CASSGDRDTEAFF
13,TRBJ2-1,.,TRBV11-3,once,TGTGCCAGCAGCCAGCTGTCCCGGGGTGAGCAGTTCTTC,CASSQLSRGEQFF
14,TRBJ1-5,.,TRBV28,once,TGTGCCAGCAGTTTAGGCCGGAGCAATCAGCCCCAGCATTTT,CASSLGRSNQPQHF
11,TRBJ2-4,TRBD2,TRBV28,once,TGTGCCAGCAGTCTCGGGACTAGACAGTACTTC,CASSLGTRQYF
14,TRBJ2-5,.,TRBV18,.,TGTGCCAGCTCGGGACGACAGCCCCAAGAGACCCAGTACTTC,CASSGRQPQETQYF
11,TRBJ2-1,.,TRBV20-1,.,TGCAGTGCGTTGCGGTACAATGAGCAGTTCTTC,CSALRYNEQFF
15,TRBJ2-7,TRBD1,TRBV5-4,.,TGTGCCAGCAGCTTGAGAGGACAGGGGGCCTACGAGCAGTACTTC,CASSLRGQGAYEQYF
11,TRBJ1-2,.,TRBV20-1,.,TGCAGGACAACGGGGGACAACGGCTACACCTTC,CRTTGDNGYTF
18,TRBJ2-7,TRBD1,TRBV27,.,TGTGCCAGCAGTTTATTGGCCCGGGACCGGGACAGGGGGCCCGAGCAGTACTTC,CASSLLARDRDRGPEQYF
14,TRBJ2-1,TRBD2,TRBV7-3,.,TGTGCCAGCAGCTTAACTCCAGCGGGAGGTGAGCAGTTCTTC,CASSLTPAGGEQFF
13,TRBJ2-7,.,TRBV7-3,.,TGTGCCAGCAGCTTCGACCAATCCTACGAGCAGTACTTC,CASSFDQSYEQYF
15,TRBJ2-7,TRBD2,TRBV27,.,TGTGCCAGCAGAGCTAGCGGGACGCATTCCTACGAGCAGTACTTC,CASRASGTHSYEQYF
11,TRBJ2-7,.,TRBV27,.,TGTGCCAGCGGCAACCCCTACGAGCAGTACTTC,CASGNPYEQYF
14,TRBJ2-7,TRBD1,TRBV28,.,TGTGCCAGCAGGCCCCGGGACAGGGGCTACGAGCAGTACTTC,CASRPRDRGYEQYF
14,TRBJ1-2,.,TRBV19,.,TGTGCCAGTAAGGAGGACCGGACTAACTATGGCTACACCTTC,CASKEDRTNYGYTF
15,TRBJ1-1,TRBD1,TRBV18,.,TGTGCCAGCTCACCCGCACAGGGGAAGAACACTGAAGCTTTCTTT,CASSPAQGKNTEAFF
16,TRBJ1-4,TRBD1,TRBV2,.,TGTGCCAGCAGTGCAGGGGGGAAGAGGTTTAATGAAAAACTGTTTTTT,CASSAGGKRFNEKLFF
16,TRBJ1-1,.,TRBV10-3,.,TGTGCCATCAGTGAGTCGTGGGCCCGGGGGGGCGCTGAAGCTTTCTTT,CAISESWARGGAEAFF
16,TRBJ1-1,.,TRBV5-1,.,TGCGCCAGCAGCTTGGCCTTGGCGGACAAAAACACTGAAGCTTTCTTT,CASSLALADKNTEAFF
17,TRBJ2-1,TRBD1,TRBV27,.,TGTGCCAGCAGTCCCAATTTCGGACAGGGGTCTTACAATGAGCAGTTCTTC,CASSPNFGQGSYNEQFF
13,TRBJ1-2,.,TRBV19,.,TGTGCCAGTAGTCCGCGTAGGGGGGCTGGCTACACCTTC,CASSPRRGAGYTF
11,TRBJ1-2,.,TRBV28,.,TGTGCCAGCAGTTCAGGCTATGGCTACACCTTC,CASSSGYGYTF
14,TRBJ2-5,TRBD2,TRBV28,.,TGTGCCAGCAGCTTAGGGACTAGCCCTTGGACCCAGTACTTC,CASSLGTSPWTQYF
16,TRBJ2-1,.,TRBV7-6,.,TGTGCCAGCAGCTTAGCGGTGGGAGACTCCGACAATGAGCAGTTCTTC,CASSLAVGDSDNEQFF
14,TRBJ2-7,TRBD2,TRBV19,.,TGTGCCAGTAGGACTAGCGGGAACACCTACGAGCAGTACTTC,CASRTSGNTYEQYF
16,TRBJ2-5,.,TRBV4-1,once,TGCGCCAGCAGCCGTCAGGGGTCAATCTACCAAGAGACCCAGTACTTC,CASSRQGSIYQETQYF
14,TRBJ1-5,.,TRBV6-5,.,TGTGCCAGCAGTCACCGACAGGGCAATCAGCCCCAGCATTTT,CASSHRQGNQPQHF
16,TRBJ1-3,TRBD1,TRBV6-6,.,TGTGCCAGCAGGCCCGGTGACAGGGACTCTGGAAACACCATATATTTT,CASRPGDRDSGNTIYF
15,TRBJ2-2,.,TRBV10-3,.,TGTGCCACCGCCCCACAACAGGGAAACACCGGGGAGCTGTTTTTT,CATAPQQGNTGELFF
14,TRBJ2-2,.,TRBV27,.,TGTGCCAGCAGTTTAATACCGAACACCGGGGAGCTGTTTTTT,CASSLIPNTGELFF
16,TRBJ1-2,TRBD1,TRBV7-9,.,TGTGCCAGCAGCGTCCCGGGACAGCCCCCGAACTATGGCTACACCTTC,CASSVPGQPPNYGYTF
15,TRBJ2-1,TRBD2,TRBV7-3,.,TGTGCCAGCAGCTACACCGGGACTAGCGTCAATGAGCAGTTCTTC,CASSYTGTSVNEQFF
14,TRBJ2-7,.,TRBV9,.,TGTGCCAGCAGCGAGGGGGGGAGGGCCTCCGAGCAGTACTTC,CASSEGGRASEQYF
15,TRBJ2-3,.,TRBV5-1,.,TGCGCCAGCAGCTTTGGGGACGTCACCGCGCATACGCAGTATTTT,CASSFGDVTAHTQYF
14,TRBJ2-1,.,TRBV27,.,TGTGCCAGCAGTTTTGGCGCCTACTACAATGAGCAGTTCTTC,CASSFGAYYNEQFF
13,TRBJ1-4,.,TRBV18,.,TGTGCCAGCTCACCACGCACAGATGAAAAACTGTTTTTT,CASSPRTDEKLFF
18,TRBJ1-5,TRBD1,TRBV27,.,TGTGCCAGCAGTTTATCCTATAAGGACAGGATTCACAATCAGCCCCAGCATTTT,CASSLSYKDRIHNQPQHF